The TCR beta chain under discussion was sequenced for a study of CD8 T cells in ankylosing spondylitis. Preparation of TCR beta libraries was done by quantitative 5'-RACE with molecular barcodes. Each CDR3 protein gets one entry after TCRdb re-called the 5' RACE reads with MiXCR. The repertoire consists of 220,000 or so distinct CDR3 sequences, with approximately 20% occurring once and the leading ten covering about 44%. The CDR3 contains 13 residues. The ends were cut back, 4 bases at V and 3 bases at J, with 12 bases in the middle. Per germline, CDR1 SQVTM and CDR2 ANQGSEA. This clonotype was recorded at least ten times. The antigen remains undetermined. Study results and limitations: Roughly eight highly homologous variants formed a TCR beta motif that appeared characteristic of ankylosing spondylitis blood. The study looked at matched synovial fluid samples from ankylosing spondylitis patients. Disease-linked clones were reported to be significantly enriched there.

Sample: blood, either unsorted or a sorted T cell fraction (not recorded which). This receptor was obtained from a male donor with ankylosing spondylitis. V is TRBV29-1 and J is TRBJ1-2; no clear D. CDR3: CSVAPGGDYGYTF. CDR3 coding DNA: TGCAGCGTTGCCCCCGGCGGTGACTATGGCTACACCTTC.